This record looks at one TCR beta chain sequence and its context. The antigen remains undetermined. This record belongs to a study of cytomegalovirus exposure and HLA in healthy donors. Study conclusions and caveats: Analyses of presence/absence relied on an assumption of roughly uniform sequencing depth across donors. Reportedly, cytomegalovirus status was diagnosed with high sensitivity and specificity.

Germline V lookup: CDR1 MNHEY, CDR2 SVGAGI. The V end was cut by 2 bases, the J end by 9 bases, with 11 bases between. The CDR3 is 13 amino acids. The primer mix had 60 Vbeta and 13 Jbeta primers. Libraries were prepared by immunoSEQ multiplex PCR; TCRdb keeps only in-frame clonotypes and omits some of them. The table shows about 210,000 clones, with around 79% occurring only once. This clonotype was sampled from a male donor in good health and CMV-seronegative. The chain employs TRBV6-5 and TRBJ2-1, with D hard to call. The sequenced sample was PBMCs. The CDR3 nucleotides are TGTGCCAGCAGTTACACTCGCGTAGCTGAGCAGTTCTTC. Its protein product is CASSYTRVAEQFF.